Described below is a single T cell receptor (beta chain) sequence and its context. Antigen specificity is unknown. Using a constant-region primer together with ProtoScript II reverse transcriptase, TCR beta cDNA was made from approximately 0.55 ug of total RNA. Three-round nested multiplex PCR performed with slightly modified ARM-PCR produced the TCR beta libraries. TRBV1-TRBV30 forward and Cbeta reverse primers drove the first two approximately 11-cycle rounds. TCRdb reprocessed the multiplex PCR reads via MiXCR and lists one record per CDR3 protein. Of fewer than 350,000 distinct CDR3 sequences in the sample, approximately 60% were seen once. Germline values: CDR1 SEHNR, CDR2 FQNEAQ (reference sequence). The V end lost 5 bases, the J end lost 0 bases, and 14 bases lay between the germline ends. The CDR3 sequence is 17 residues long. These data originate in a study of tumor-infiltrating lymphocytes in primary liver carcinoma.

Study outcomes and limitations: Bulk unsorted sampling precluded comparing CD4+ and CD8+ repertoires. Compared with blood, tumor repertoires held significantly more in their top 250 clones.

Germline DNA was also extracted, while the blood RNA originated from unsorted whole blood. Sequencing input: peripheral blood. The TCR was taken from a man in his forties with primary liver carcinoma and hepatitis B virus infection. J is TRBJ2-6 and V is TRBV7-9, with D unresolved. Here the CDR3 reads CASSPRHGDSGANVLTF. The CDR3 nucleotides are TGTGCCAGCAGCCCACGGCACGGCGACTCTGGGGCCAACGTCCTGACTTTC.